The sequence of this T cell receptor (beta chain) was determined in a study of blood T cell repertoires in COVID-19. Study context: Samples came from the United States, Italy and Spain, spanning acute and convalescent COVID-19. Sources were T cells, B-cell-depleted T cells, or PBMCs; the material itself was cDNA or gDNA.

Profiled with immunoSEQ multiplex PCR; TCRdb holds only in-frame clones, not every one. Counted here are 90,000 or so clones, roughly 82% occurring once; the ten biggest clones make up approximately 8.1%. The CDR3 sequence is 16 residues long. Trimming shortened V by 0 bases and J by 7 bases, and 13 bases separated the two germline ends. The germline V gene encodes CDR1 MNHNS and CDR2 SASEGT. The source of this sequence is a man aged 50-59 years with active COVID-19. Sample: peripheral blood. V gene TRBV6-1 combines with J gene TRBJ1-6; D call uncertain. The CDR3 DNA sequence: TGTGCCAGCAGTGAAGCGCTCCAGTTGTTGAATTCACCCCTCCACTTT. As protein: CASSEALQLLNSPLHF.